A selection of T cell receptor beta chains follows, all from one sample in a study of T cells after yellow fever vaccination. TCRdb reprocessed the 5' RACE reads with MiXCR, giving one entry per CDR3 protein. The profile shows approximately 110,000 distinct CDR3 sequences, under 8.5% of them singletons. This sample comprised CD4+ T cells sorted from PBMCs, obtained approximately 11 days after the first yellow fever vaccination. All receptors come from a man between 18 and 29 years old who received the YFV17D yellow fever vaccine. The CDR3 runs from the conserved cysteine through the conserved F or W. Each record gives: J gene, D gene, V gene, CDR3 protein. D genes are given only for firm matches.

J: TRBJ2-2; D: TRBD2; V: TRBV7-7; CDR3: CASSRGREPGELFF
J: TRBJ2-3; D: NA; V: TRBV12-3/TRBV12-4; CDR3: CASRSGGGSGDTQYF
J: TRBJ2-3; D: NA; V: TRBV7-3; CDR3: CASSLRWADTQYF
J: TRBJ1-1; D: NA; V: TRBV29-1; CDR3: CSGGYTGLNTEAFF
J: TRBJ2-5; D: TRBD1; V: TRBV5-1; CDR3: CASSLVGTAFGETQYF
J: TRBJ2-3; D: TRBD2; V: TRBV7-6; CDR3: CASSLPGGTDTQYF
J: TRBJ1-1; D: NA; V: TRBV11-1; CDR3: CASSPLGALNTEAFF
J: TRBJ2-6; D: NA; V: TRBV5-1; CDR3: CASSSLGGANVLTF
J: TRBJ1-2; D: NA; V: TRBV25-1; CDR3: CARSEANYGYTF
J: TRBJ2-7; D: TRBD2; V: TRBV19; CDR3: CASSSGGTPYEQYF
J: TRBJ1-1; D: TRBD1; V: TRBV2; CDR3: CASSYMTGGDTEAFF
J: TRBJ2-7; D: NA; V: TRBV10-3; CDR3: CAITWDSNEQYF
J: TRBJ1-1; D: NA; V: TRBV7-6; CDR3: CASSLLPHPSGEAFF
J: TRBJ2-7; D: NA; V: TRBV12-3/TRBV12-4; CDR3: CASSLSAEQYF
J: TRBJ2-3; D: NA; V: TRBV7-9; CDR3: CASSPMGGTDTQYF
J: TRBJ2-3; D: NA; V: TRBV12-3/TRBV12-4; CDR3: CASSPPARTDTQYF
J: TRBJ2-3; D: NA; V: TRBV11-2; CDR3: CASSPILDTQYF
J: TRBJ2-3; D: NA; V: TRBV7-6; CDR3: CASSFSPLGRATSTDTQYF
J: TRBJ2-5; D: NA; V: TRBV2; CDR3: CASSEQEGPQETQYF
J: TRBJ2-2; D: TRBD2; V: TRBV9; CDR3: CASSDVAGAFNTGELFF
J: TRBJ2-1; D: TRBD2; V: TRBV12-3/TRBV12-4; CDR3: CASESGGANEQFF
J: TRBJ2-5; D: NA; V: TRBV15; CDR3: CATSRAPDSSQETQYF
J: TRBJ2-3; D: TRBD2; V: TRBV9; CDR3: CASSVGAASGAGTDTQYF
J: TRBJ2-3; D: NA; V: TRBV18; CDR3: CASSPGEDTQYF
J: TRBJ1-6; D: TRBD1; V: TRBV2; CDR3: CASSARGPYNSPLHF
J: TRBJ2-4; D: NA; V: TRBV11-2; CDR3: CASSQVRGTSLAKNIQYF
J: TRBJ1-2; D: NA; V: TRBV7-2; CDR3: CASSLGAEYGYTF
J: TRBJ2-5; D: NA; V: TRBV4-2; CDR3: CASSQDGATQYF
J: TRBJ2-3; D: TRBD1; V: TRBV6-5; CDR3: CASSYYRGRTDTQYF
J: TRBJ2-3; D: TRBD2; V: TRBV5-6; CDR3: CASSLIALAGYRDTQYF
J: TRBJ2-5; D: NA; V: TRBV6-5; CDR3: CASSYSGVAGGGETQYF
J: TRBJ1-5; D: NA; V: TRBV18; CDR3: CASSPPGRAGGNQPQHF
J: TRBJ2-3; D: NA; V: TRBV29-1; CDR3: CSVQGSGTDTQYF
J: TRBJ1-5; D: NA; V: TRBV6-2/TRBV6-3; CDR3: CASRTYTASNQPQHF
J: TRBJ2-5; D: NA; V: TRBV12-3/TRBV12-4; CDR3: CASRPGWASSRETQYF
J: TRBJ1-6; D: NA; V: TRBV7-9; CDR3: CASSLDAFNSPLHF
J: TRBJ1-5; D: NA; V: TRBV5-6; CDR3: CASSFRSVTLPDQPQHF
J: TRBJ1-5; D: NA; V: TRBV6-5; CDR3: CASSYSGGGQPQHF
J: TRBJ2-3; D: NA; V: TRBV4-3; CDR3: CASSQGSTDTQYF
J: TRBJ2-2; D: NA; V: TRBV18; CDR3: CASSPLRDSIAAGELFF
J: TRBJ2-3; D: NA; V: TRBV5-5; CDR3: CASSFGPGQGSTDTQYF
J: TRBJ2-6; D: NA; V: TRBV18; CDR3: CASSPLAQLSPGANVLTF
J: TRBJ2-1; D: TRBD1; V: TRBV5-1; CDR3: CASSYRQGRLGLNEQFF
J: TRBJ2-1; D: TRBD2; V: TRBV4-1; CDR3: CASSPLTSGGSYNEQFF
J: TRBJ2-3; D: NA; V: TRBV5-1; CDR3: CASSSEGADTQYF